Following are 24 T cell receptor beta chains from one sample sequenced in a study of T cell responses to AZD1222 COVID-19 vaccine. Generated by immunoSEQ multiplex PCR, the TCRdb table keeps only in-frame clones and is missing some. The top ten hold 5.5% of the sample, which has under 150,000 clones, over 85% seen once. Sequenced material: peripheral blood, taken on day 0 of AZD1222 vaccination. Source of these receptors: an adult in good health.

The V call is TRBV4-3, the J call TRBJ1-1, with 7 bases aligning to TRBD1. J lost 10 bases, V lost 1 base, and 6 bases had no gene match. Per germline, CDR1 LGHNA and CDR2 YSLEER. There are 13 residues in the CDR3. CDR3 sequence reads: CASSQGDAGGAFF. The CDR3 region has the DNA TGCGCCAGCAGCCAAGGGGATGCAGGGGGAGCTTTCTTT.

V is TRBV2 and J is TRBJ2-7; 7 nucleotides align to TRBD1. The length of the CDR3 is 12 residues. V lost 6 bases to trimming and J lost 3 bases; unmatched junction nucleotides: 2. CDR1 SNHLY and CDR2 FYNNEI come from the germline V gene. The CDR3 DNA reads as TGTGCCAGCAGGGACAGGCTCTACGAGCAGTACTTC. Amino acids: CASRDRLYEQYF. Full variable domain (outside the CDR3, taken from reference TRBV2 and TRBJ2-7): EPEVTQTPSHQVTQMGQEVILRCVPISNHLYFYWYRQILGQKVEFLVSFYNNEISEKSEIFDDQFSVERPDGSNFTLKIRSTKLEDSAMYFCASRDRLYEQYFGPGTRLTVT.

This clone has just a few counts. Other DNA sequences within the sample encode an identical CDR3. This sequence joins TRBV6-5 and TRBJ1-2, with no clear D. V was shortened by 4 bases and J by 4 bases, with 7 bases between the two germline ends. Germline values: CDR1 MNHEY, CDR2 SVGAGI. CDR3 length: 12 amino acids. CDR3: CASSLDSYGYTF. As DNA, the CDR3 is TGTGCCAGCAGTTTGGACTCCTATGGCTACACCTTC.

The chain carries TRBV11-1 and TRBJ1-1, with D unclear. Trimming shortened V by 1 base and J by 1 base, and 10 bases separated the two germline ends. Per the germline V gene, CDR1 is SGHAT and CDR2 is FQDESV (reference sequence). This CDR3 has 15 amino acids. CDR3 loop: CASSLGTLKNTEAFF. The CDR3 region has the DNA TGTGCCAGCAGCTTAGGGACCCTTAAGAACACTGAAGCTTTCTTT.

This CDR3 is CASSEGEYEQYF. The CDR3, as DNA: TGCGCCAGCAGTGAAGGGGAGTACGAGCAGTACTTC. The chain combines TRBV10-2 with TRBJ2-7; D possibly uses TRBD1 or TRBD2 (5 bases each). CDR1 WSHSY and CDR2 SAAADI come from the germline V gene. This CDR3 region has 12 residues. Trimming left V 3 bases short and J 4 bases short, with 7 bases between.

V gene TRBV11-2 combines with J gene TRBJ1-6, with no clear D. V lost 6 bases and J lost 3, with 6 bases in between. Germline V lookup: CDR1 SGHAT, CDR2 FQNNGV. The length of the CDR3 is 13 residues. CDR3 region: CASREDYNSPLHF. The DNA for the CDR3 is TGTGCCAGCAGGGAGGACTATAATTCACCCCTCCACTTT.

CDR3 DNA: TGTGCCAGCAGGCCACAGGGTGGGAATGAAAAACTGTTTTTT. Translating it yields CASRPQGGNEKLFF. The chain recombines TRBV5-4 with TRBJ1-4, with D possibly being TRBD1 (6 bases). CDR1 is SGHNT, CDR2 YYREEE, per germline (reference sequence). CDR3 length: 14 amino acids. Trimming shortened V by 5 bases and J by 5 bases, and 13 bases separated the two germline ends.

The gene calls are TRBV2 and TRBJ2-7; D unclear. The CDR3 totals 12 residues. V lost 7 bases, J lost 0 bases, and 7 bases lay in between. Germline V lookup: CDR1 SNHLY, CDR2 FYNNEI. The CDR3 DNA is TGTGCCAGCATTGAGAGCTCCTACGAGCAGTACTTC. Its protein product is CASIESSYEQYF.

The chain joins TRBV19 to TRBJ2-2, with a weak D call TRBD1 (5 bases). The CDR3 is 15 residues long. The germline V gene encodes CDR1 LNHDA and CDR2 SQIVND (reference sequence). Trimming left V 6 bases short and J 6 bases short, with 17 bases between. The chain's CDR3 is CASSQQALGAGELFF. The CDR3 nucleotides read TGTGCCAGTAGCCAACAGGCGCTTGGGGCCGGGGAGCTGTTTTTT.

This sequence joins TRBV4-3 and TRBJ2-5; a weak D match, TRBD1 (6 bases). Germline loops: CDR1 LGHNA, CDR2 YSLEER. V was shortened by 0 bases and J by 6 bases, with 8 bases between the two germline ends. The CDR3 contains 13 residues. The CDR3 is CASSQDRGQTQYF. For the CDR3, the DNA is TGCGCCAGCAGCCAAGACAGGGGACAGACCCAGTACTTC.

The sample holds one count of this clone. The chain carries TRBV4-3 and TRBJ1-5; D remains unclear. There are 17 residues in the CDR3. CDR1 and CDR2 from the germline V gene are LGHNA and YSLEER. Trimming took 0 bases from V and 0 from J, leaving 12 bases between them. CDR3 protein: CASSQDPSGVSNQPQHF. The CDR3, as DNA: TGCGCCAGCAGCCAAGACCCATCCGGGGTTAGCAATCAGCCCCAGCATTTT.

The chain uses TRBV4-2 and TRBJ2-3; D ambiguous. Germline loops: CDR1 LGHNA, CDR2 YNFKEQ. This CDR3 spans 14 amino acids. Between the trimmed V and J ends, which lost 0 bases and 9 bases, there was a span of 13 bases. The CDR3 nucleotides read TGTGCCAGCAGCCAAGATCCCCCCCCGGGCACGCAGTATTTT. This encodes CASSQDPPPGTQYF.

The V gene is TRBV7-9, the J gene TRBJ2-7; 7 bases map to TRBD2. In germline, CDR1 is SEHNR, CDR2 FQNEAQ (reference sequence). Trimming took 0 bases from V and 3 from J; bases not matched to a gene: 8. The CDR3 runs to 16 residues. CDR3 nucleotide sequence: TGTGCCAGCAGCTTAGCGGGATTGCGGGAGAACTACGAGCAGTACTTC. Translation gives CASSLAGLRENYEQYF.

Written as DNA, the CDR3 is TGTGCCAGCAGTTTAGAGGGACAGGCGAGCCAAGAGACCCAGTACTTC. Protein product: CASSLEGQASQETQYF. The rearrangement uses TRBV27 and TRBJ2-5; 8 bases match TRBD1. Germline CDR1 reads MNHEY; CDR2 reads SMNVEV (reference sequence). The V gene end was trimmed by 2 bases and the J gene end by 1 base; junction bases not matched to a gene: 6. CDR3 length: 16 amino acids.

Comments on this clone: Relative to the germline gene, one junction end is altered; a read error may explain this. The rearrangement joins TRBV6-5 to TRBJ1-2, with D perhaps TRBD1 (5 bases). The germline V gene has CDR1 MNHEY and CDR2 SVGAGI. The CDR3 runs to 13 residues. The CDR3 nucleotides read TGTGCCAGCAGTTACCCTGGGGCAGTCTCTTCAAACTTC. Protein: CASSYPGAVSSNF.

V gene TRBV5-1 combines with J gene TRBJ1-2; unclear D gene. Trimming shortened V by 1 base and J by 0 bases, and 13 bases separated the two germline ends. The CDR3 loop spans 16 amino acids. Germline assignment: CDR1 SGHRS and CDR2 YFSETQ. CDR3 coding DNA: TGCGCCAGCAGCTTGTTTCCAAGATTAGCTAACTATGGCTACACCTTC. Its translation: CASSLFPRLANYGYTF.

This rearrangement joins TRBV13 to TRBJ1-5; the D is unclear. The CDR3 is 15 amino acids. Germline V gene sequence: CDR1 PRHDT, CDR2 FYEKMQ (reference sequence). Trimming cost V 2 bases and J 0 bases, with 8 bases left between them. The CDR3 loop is CASSLRANSNQPQHF. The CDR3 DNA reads TGTGCCAGCAGCTTAAGGGCCAATAGCAATCAGCCCCAGCATTTT.

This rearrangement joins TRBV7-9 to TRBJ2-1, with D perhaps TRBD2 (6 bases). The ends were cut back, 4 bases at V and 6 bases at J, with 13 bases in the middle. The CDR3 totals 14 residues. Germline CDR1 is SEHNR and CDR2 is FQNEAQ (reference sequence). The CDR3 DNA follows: TGTGCCAGCAGCTCTACCGGGACTCGCAATGAGCAGTTCTTC. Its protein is CASSSTGTRNEQFF.

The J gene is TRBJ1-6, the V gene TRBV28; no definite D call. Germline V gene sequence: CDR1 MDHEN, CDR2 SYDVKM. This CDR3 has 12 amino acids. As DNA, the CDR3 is TGTGCGGAAGCAATTCCGAATTCACCCCTCCACTTT. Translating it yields CAEAIPNSPLHF.

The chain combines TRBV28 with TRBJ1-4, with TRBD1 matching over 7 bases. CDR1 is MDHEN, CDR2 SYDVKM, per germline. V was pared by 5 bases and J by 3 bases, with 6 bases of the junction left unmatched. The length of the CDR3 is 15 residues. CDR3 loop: CASSPRGLANEKLFF. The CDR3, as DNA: TGTGCCAGCAGTCCAAGGGGGCTGGCTAATGAAAAACTGTTTTTT.

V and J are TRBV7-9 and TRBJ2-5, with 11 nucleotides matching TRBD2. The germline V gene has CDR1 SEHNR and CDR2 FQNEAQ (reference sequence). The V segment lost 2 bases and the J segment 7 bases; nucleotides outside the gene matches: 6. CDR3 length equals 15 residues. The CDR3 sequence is CASSLTSGSVGTQYF. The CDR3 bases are TGTGCCAGCAGCTTAACTAGCGGGAGCGTTGGGACCCAGTACTTC.

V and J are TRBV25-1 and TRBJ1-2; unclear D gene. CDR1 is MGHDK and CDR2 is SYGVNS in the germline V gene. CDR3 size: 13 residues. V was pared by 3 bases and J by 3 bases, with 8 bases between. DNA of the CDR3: TGTGCCAGCAGTGAGGGCAGATACTATGGCTACACCTTC. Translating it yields CASSEGRYYGYTF.

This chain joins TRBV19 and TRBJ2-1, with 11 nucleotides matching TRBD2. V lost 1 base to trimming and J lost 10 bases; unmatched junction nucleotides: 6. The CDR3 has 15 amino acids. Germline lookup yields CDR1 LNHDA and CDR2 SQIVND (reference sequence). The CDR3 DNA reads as TGTGCCAGTAGTATAGCTCCACTAGCGGGAGAGGAGCAGTTCTTC. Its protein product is CASSIAPLAGEEQFF.

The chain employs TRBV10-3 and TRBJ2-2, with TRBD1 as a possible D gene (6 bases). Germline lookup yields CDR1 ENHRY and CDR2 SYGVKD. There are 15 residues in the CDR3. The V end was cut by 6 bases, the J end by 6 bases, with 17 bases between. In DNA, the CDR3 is TGTGCCATCAGGACAGAAGCAGGGGTTTCCGGGGAGCTGTTTTTT. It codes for CAIRTEAGVSGELFF.